Below are 32 T cell receptor beta chains sequenced from a single sample in a study of blood T cell repertoires in COVID-19. Produced via immunoSEQ multiplex PCR; TCRdb's table is partial and in-frame only. The profile shows approximately 61,000 clones, over 75% of them singletons. Sequenced input: peripheral blood. These receptors all stem from a man aged 80 or over with active or convalescent COVID-19.

The chain links TRBV29-1 to TRBJ1-1; D perhaps matches TRBD1 (5 bases). CDR1 is SQVTM, CDR2 ANQGSEA, per germline. The CDR3 runs 10 residues. V was shortened by 6 bases and J by 6 bases, with 8 bases between the two germline ends. CDR3 protein: CSVGDPEAFF. CDR3 in DNA: TGCAGCGTAGGGGATCCTGAAGCTTTCTTT.

The table lists this clone with a few counts. Here the CDR3 DNA reads TGTGCCAGCAGTTTTGGCAGGGCGAACACAGATACGCAGTATTTT. It encodes CASSFGRANTDTQYF. J is TRBJ2-3 and V is TRBV2, with D tentatively TRBD1 (5 bases). Germline V gene sequence: CDR1 SNHLY, CDR2 FYNNEI. Deletions cut 5 bases from V and 2 bases from J, with 14 bases between. The CDR3 has 15 amino acids.

The rearrangement joins TRBV6-4 to TRBJ1-1; D ambiguous. Germline CDR1 and CDR2: MRHNA and SNTAGT. The CDR3 extends over 16 amino acids. Trimming shortened V by 4 bases and J by 1 base, and 16 bases separated the two germline ends. The CDR3 nucleotides read TGTGCCAGCAGTGTAGCGGCCACAGTCCCGAACACTGAAGCTTTCTTT. Its protein is CASSVAATVPNTEAFF.

The gene calls are TRBV3-1 (or the pseudogene TRBV3-2) and TRBJ2-7; 10 bases match TRBD2. The germline V gene encodes CDR1 LGHDT and CDR2 YNNKEL (reference sequence). There are 16 residues in the CDR3. The V and J ends lost 1 base and 5 bases, in that order; junction bases with no gene match: 8. DNA of the CDR3: TGTGCCAGCAGCCAAGGGGTAGCGGGGGGTATCGACGAGCAGTACTTC. This gives the protein CASSQGVAGGIDEQYF.

The CDR3 DNA is TGTGCCAGCAGCCTCCAGGGGACGAACACTGAAGCTTTCTTT. It codes for CASSLQGTNTEAFF. J is TRBJ1-1 and V is TRBV21-1; the table's D gene call, TRBD1, was not cross checked with the DNA. TRBV21-1 corresponds to a pseudogene. The CDR3 covers 14 residues.

This clone is a singleton in its sample. The chain recombines TRBV9 with TRBJ2-2, with TRBD2 matching 7 bases. V lost 4 bases, J lost 3 bases, and 9 bases stayed unmatched. The CDR3 sequence is 16 residues long. Germline assignment: CDR1 SGDLS and CDR2 YYNGEE. The CDR3 loop reads CASSLSGISDTGELFF. The CDR3 DNA sequence: TGTGCCAGCAGCTTGAGCGGGATATCGGACACCGGGGAGCTGTTTTTT. Based on the CDR3 plus reference TRBV9 and TRBJ2-2, the full variable domain is DSGVTQTPKHLITATGQRVTLRCSPRSGDLSVYWYQQSLDQGLQFLIQYYNGEERAKGNILERFSAQQFPDLHSELNLSSLELGDSALYFCASSLSGISDTGELFFGEGSRLTVL.

The chain combines TRBV6-2 or TRBV6-3 with TRBJ2-5; D possibly corresponds to TRBD2 (7 bases). Looked up from germline, CDR1 is MNHEY and CDR2 is SVGEGT. CDR3 length: 15 amino acids. V lost 6 bases and J 5 bases, leaving 19 bases between the germline ends. The CDR3 coding sequence is TGTGCCAGCAGCTCCCAGGGGCGGGGGACGGAGACCCAGTACTTC. Residues: CASSSQGRGTETQYF.

The rearrangement links TRBV6-5 to TRBJ2-2; D ambiguous. The length of the CDR3 is 14 residues. The V gene lost 4 bases and the J gene lost 3 bases, with 9 bases spanning the gap. Looked up from germline, CDR1 is MNHEY and CDR2 is SVGAGI. The CDR3 reads CASSSSFDTGELFF. CDR3 DNA: TGTGCCAGCAGTTCTTCCTTTGACACCGGGGAGCTGTTTTTT.

This clone was seen a handful of times. CDR3 coding DNA: TGTGCCAGCACCCGGGGGGTAGCGGGAGCGAGAGATACGCAGTATTTT. Protein: CASTRGVAGARDTQYF. The gene calls are TRBV7-8 and TRBJ2-3; 9 nucleotides agree with TRBD2. The junction had 13 bases not matched to a gene; V was cut back by 7 bases and J by 5 bases. Germline V gene data show CDR1 as SGHVS and CDR2 as FQNEAQ. The CDR3 spans 16 residues.

This clone was counted between two and nine times. The chain has TRBV28 and TRBJ2-1; the D gene is possibly TRBD2 (6 bases). Trimming took 9 bases from V and 5 from J, leaving 17 bases between them. The length of the CDR3 is 14 residues. CDR1 and CDR2 (germline): MDHEN, SYDVKM. The CDR3 is CASRPGLGNNEQFF. DNA for the CDR3: TGTGCCAGTAGACCGGGACTCGGTAACAATGAGCAGTTCTTC.

This clone came up a few times. The same CDR3 can be traced to other DNA sequences in this sample. V and J are TRBV6-4 and TRBJ1-1, with D perhaps matching TRBD1 (6 bases). CDR1 is MRHNA and CDR2 is SNTAGT in the germline V gene. Trimming took 5 bases from V and 1 from J, leaving 8 bases between them. The CDR3 length is 13 residues. CDR3 region: CASSLTGNTEAFF. CDR3 bases: TGTGCCAGCAGTCTGACAGGGAACACTGAAGCTTTCTTT.

Judged by abundance, this clone is medium-sized (0.01 to 0.1%). This sample includes further DNA sequences coding for the same CDR3. J is TRBJ1-2 and V is TRBV6-5; D is unresolved. The CDR3 is 13 amino acids. The V gene lost 2 bases and the J gene lost 4 bases, with 8 bases spanning the gap. CDR1 is MNHEY, CDR2 SVGAGI, per germline. The CDR3 is CASSYGELYGYTF. The DNA for the CDR3 is TGTGCCAGCAGTTACGGAGAGCTCTATGGCTACACCTTC.

The gene calls are TRBV7-9 and TRBJ2-7; 7 bases agree with TRBD2. V lost 3 bases, J lost 2 bases, and 10 bases stayed unmatched. Germline CDR1 and CDR2: SEHNR and FQNEAQ (reference sequence). The CDR3 loop spans 16 amino acids. Written as DNA, the CDR3 is TGTGCCAGCAGCTTCACGTTGGGGGGGAGCGCCTACGAGCAGTACTTC. It yields the protein CASSFTLGGSAYEQYF.

The rearrangement joins TRBV7-2 to TRBJ1-6, with 10 bases that match TRBD1. Germline CDR1 is SGHTA and CDR2 is FQGNSA. CDR3 length: 16 residues. V lost 10 bases and J lost 7; bases outside the gene matches: 13. Written as DNA, the CDR3 is TGTGCCAACAGGCGGGACAGGGGAATTTGGAATTCACCCCTCCACTTT. It translates to CANRRDRGIWNSPLHF. The full variable domain, its missing parts supplied by reference TRBV7-2 and TRBJ1-6, is GAGVSQSPSNKVTEKGKDVELRCDPISGHTALYWYRQSLGQGLEFLIYFQGNSAPDKSGLPSDRFSAERTGGSVSTLTIQRTQQEDSAVYLCANRRDRGIWNSPLHFGNGTRLTVT.

The chain joins TRBV7-9 to TRBJ1-2; no clear D. Germline V gene lookup returns CDR1 SEHNR and CDR2 FQNEAQ (reference sequence). The CDR3 is 13 residues long. V lost 3 bases and J 5 bases, leaving 10 bases between the germline ends. CDR3 in amino acids: CASSLRARYGYTF. DNA of the CDR3: TGTGCCAGCAGCTTGCGGGCAAGGTATGGCTACACCTTC.

The chain recombines TRBV6-2 or TRBV6-3 with TRBJ2-3; 9 positions match TRBD2. The CDR3 is made up of 18 amino acids. Germline-derived CDR1 and CDR2 are MNHEY and SVGEGT. After removal of 2 bases from V and 2 bases from J, the junction contained 11 bases not matched to a gene. The CDR3 DNA reads TGTGCCAGCAGTTACAGTAGCGGGGGCCTCTTTACCACAGATACGCAGTATTTT. This codes for CASSYSSGGLFTTDTQYF.

This sequence joins TRBV30 and TRBJ1-1; D remains ambiguous. Trimming took 2 bases from V and 8 from J, leaving 9 bases between them. CDR1 is GTSNPN, CDR2 SVGIG, per germline (reference sequence). CDR3 size: 11 residues. CDR3 in amino acids: CAWSIVHEAFF. For the CDR3, the DNA is TGTGCCTGGAGTATAGTCCACGAAGCTTTCTTT. Complete variable domain (other parts from reference TRBV30 and TRBJ1-1): SQTIHQWPATLVQPVGSPLSLECTVEGTSNPNLYWYRQAAGRGLQLLFYSVGIGQISSEVPQNLSASRPQDRQFILSSKKLLLSDSGFYLCAWSIVHEAFFGQGTRLTVV.

The chain joins TRBV18 to TRBJ2-5; 11 nucleotides agree with TRBD1. CDR3 length equals 15 residues. J gave up 4 bases and V 1 base, and 2 bases lay outside the gene matches. Looked up from germline, CDR1 is KGHSH and CDR2 is LQKENI. The CDR3 DNA sequence: TGTGCCAGCTCACCACGGGACAGGGGGGTAGAGACCCAGTACTTC. This encodes CASSPRDRGVETQYF.

This clone occurred once. The chain joins TRBV2 to TRBJ1-4; weak D call: TRBD1 (5 bases). The CDR3 contains 13 residues. In germline, CDR1 is SNHLY, CDR2 FYNNEI. Trimming stripped 8 bases from V and 7 bases from J, with 14 bases between. The CDR3 spells CASGRGRGEKLFF. CDR3 DNA: TGTGCCAGCGGAAGGGGCCGCGGTGAAAAACTGTTTTTT.

V and J are TRBV18 and TRBJ1-1, with D hard to call. CDR3 length: 13 residues. From germline, CDR1 is KGHSH and CDR2 LQKENI. With 3 bases removed from V and 7 bases from J, the gap between germline ends came to 12 bases. Here the CDR3 reads CASSPKRAIEAFF. CDR3 sequence (DNA): TGTGCCAGCTCACCTAAGAGGGCTATTGAAGCTTTCTTT. Variable domain in full (rest from reference TRBV18 and TRBJ1-1): NAGVMQNPRHLVRRRGQEARLRCSPMKGHSHVYWYRQLPEEGLKFMVYLQKENIIDESGMPKERFSAEFPKEGPSILRIQQVVRGDSAAYFCASSPKRAIEAFFGQGTRLTVV.

The rearrangement links TRBV3-1 (or the pseudogene TRBV3-2) to TRBJ2-1; unclear D gene. The CDR3 sequence is 12 residues long. V was trimmed by 4 bases and J by 10 bases, leaving 11 bases between them. The germline gives CDR1 LGHDT, CDR2 YNNKEL (reference sequence). The CDR3 protein is CASSPLAEEQFF. For the CDR3, the DNA is TGTGCCAGCAGCCCGCTGGCGGAGGAGCAGTTCTTC.

This clone came up once. V usage is TRBV9 and J usage is TRBJ2-1; tentatively, D is TRBD2 (5 bases). This CDR3 contains 15 residues. Trimming took 0 bases from V and 6 from J, leaving 13 bases between them. The V gene's germline CDR1 is SGDLS and CDR2 YYNGEE. CDR3 DNA: TGTGCCAGCAGCGTAGCACTAGATTATTTCAATGAGCAGTTCTTC. Translated: CASSVALDYFNEQFF.

The chain has TRBV19 and TRBJ2-2; D not resolved. The CDR3 runs to 15 residues. CDR1 LNHDA and CDR2 SQIVND come from the germline V gene (reference sequence). V was shortened by 2 bases and J by 4 bases, with 11 bases between the two germline ends. CDR3 coding DNA: TGTGCCAGTAGTATAACGCACTCGCGCACCGGGGAGCTGTTTTTT. The encoded protein is CASSITHSRTGELFF.

The chain is built from TRBV6-5 and TRBJ2-5; TRBD2 aligns across 11 bases. CDR1 is MNHEY, CDR2 SVGAGI, per germline. The CDR3 spans 16 residues. V trimming: 0 bases; J trimming: 4 bases; junction bases outside the gene matches: 4. The CDR3 region has the DNA TGTGCCAGCAGTTACTCTAGCGGGAGGGCAGGAGAGACCCAGTACTTC. Its protein is CASSYSSGRAGETQYF.

The CDR3 coding sequence is TGTGCCAGCACCCCGACTAGCGGGGGTGCCGGGGAGCTGTTTTTT. Encoded protein: CASTPTSGGAGELFF. The genes are TRBV6-1 and TRBJ2-2; 12 bases align to TRBD2. Germline CDR1 reads MNHNS; CDR2 reads SASEGT. This CDR3 has 15 amino acids. With V trimmed by 7 bases and J by 6 bases, 6 bases remained unmatched.

This clone was detected a few times. The chain uses TRBV5-4 and TRBJ1-2; the match to TRBD1 covers 8 bases. This CDR3 is 13 amino acids long. In germline, CDR1 is SGHNT, CDR2 YYREEE (reference sequence). The V gene end was trimmed by 4 bases and the J gene end by 5 bases; junction bases not matched to a gene: 4. CDR3 sequence: CASSNGQGYGYTF. DNA of the CDR3: TGTGCCAGCAGCAACGGACAGGGTTATGGCTACACCTTC. The complete variable domain, with remaining parts taken from reference TRBV5-4 and TRBJ1-2, reads ETGVTQSPTHLIKTRGQQVTLRCSSQSGHNTVSWYQQALGQGPQFIFQYYREEENGRGNFPPRFSGLQFPNYSSELNVNALELDDSALYLCASSNGQGYGYTFGSGTRLTVV.

This clone was counted a single time. The V and J genes are TRBV19 and TRBJ1-5; TRBD1 is a possible D gene (6 bases). CDR3 length: 14 amino acids. Germline values: CDR1 LNHDA, CDR2 SQIVND (reference sequence). The ends were cut back, 6 bases at V and 3 bases at J, with 12 bases in the middle. The CDR3 here is CASSQQGLNQPQHF. The CDR3 coding sequence is TGTGCCAGTAGCCAACAGGGTCTCAATCAGCCCCAGCATTTT.

This chain links TRBV21-1 with TRBJ1-5; TRBD1 was called by the table and not checked on the DNA. TRBV21-1 is a documented pseudogene. CDR3 length: 15 residues. The CDR3 loop is CASSKERGPNQPQHF. The CDR3 nucleotides are TGTGCCAGCAGCAAAGAAAGGGGGCCTAATCAGCCCCAGCATTTT.

Here the CDR3 reads CASRLSGANVLTF. The CDR3 coding sequence is TGTGCCAGTAGACTATCTGGGGCCAACGTCCTGACTTTC. The chain combines TRBV19 with TRBJ2-6; D not resolved. The CDR3 has 13 residues. Trimming stripped 6 bases from V and 1 base from J, with 4 bases between. Germline V gene lookup returns CDR1 LNHDA and CDR2 SQIVND (reference sequence).

This clone was detected a few times. The rearrangement links TRBV19 to TRBJ2-2; 9 bases fit TRBD1. Germline CDR1 and CDR2: LNHDA and SQIVND (reference sequence). V was clipped by 3 bases and J by 8 bases; unmatched bases: 10. The CDR3 is 16 amino acids. The CDR3 loop reads CASSIGEQGAAGELFF. Here the CDR3 DNA reads TGTGCCAGTAGTATTGGGGAACAGGGGGCGGCGGGGGAGCTGTTTTTT.

J is TRBJ2-2 and V is TRBV28; D remains unclear. Looked up from germline, CDR1 is MDHEN and CDR2 is SYDVKM. The V end was cut by 7 bases, the J end by 1 base, with 10 bases between. There are 14 residues in the CDR3. The DNA of the CDR3 is TGTGCCAGCAATCAGGCTGGGAACACCGGGGAGCTGTTTTTT. This sequence encodes CASNQAGNTGELFF.

The chain joins TRBV18 to TRBJ2-7; possible D gene TRBD1, 6 bases. CDR3 size: 16 residues. Germline lookup yields CDR1 KGHSH and CDR2 LQKENI. V was shortened by 1 base and J by 2 bases, with 15 bases between the two germline ends. The CDR3 region is CASSPLQGPNPYEQYF. The CDR3 DNA reads as TGTGCCAGCTCACCACTACAGGGACCTAACCCCTACGAGCAGTACTTC. The whole variable domain, filled in from reference TRBV18 and TRBJ2-7, reads NAGVMQNPRHLVRRRGQEARLRCSPMKGHSHVYWYRQLPEEGLKFMVYLQKENIIDESGMPKERFSAEFPKEGPSILRIQQVVRGDSAAYFCASSPLQGPNPYEQYFGPGTRLTVT.